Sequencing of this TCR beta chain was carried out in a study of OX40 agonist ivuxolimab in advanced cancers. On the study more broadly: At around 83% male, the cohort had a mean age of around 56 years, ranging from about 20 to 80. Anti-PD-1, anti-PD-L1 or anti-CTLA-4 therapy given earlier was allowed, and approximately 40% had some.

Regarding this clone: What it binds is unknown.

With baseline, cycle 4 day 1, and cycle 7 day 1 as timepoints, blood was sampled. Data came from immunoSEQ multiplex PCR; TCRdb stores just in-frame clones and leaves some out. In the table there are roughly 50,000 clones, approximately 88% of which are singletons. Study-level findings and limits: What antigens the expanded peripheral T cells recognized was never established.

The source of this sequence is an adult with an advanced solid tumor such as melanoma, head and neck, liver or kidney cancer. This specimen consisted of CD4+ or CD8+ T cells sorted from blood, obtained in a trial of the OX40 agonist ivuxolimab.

The CDR3 region has the DNA TGTGCCAGCAGCCAAGAGGCGGGAGGGCCCACCTACGAGCAGTACTTC. Translating it yields CASSQEAGGPTYEQYF. J is TRBJ2-7 and V is TRBV4-2; TRBD2 matches at 9 bases. The CDR3 runs to 16 residues. Trimming removed 0 bases from V and 2 bases from J; junction bases left unmatched: 5. Per germline, CDR1 LGHNA and CDR2 YNFKEQ.